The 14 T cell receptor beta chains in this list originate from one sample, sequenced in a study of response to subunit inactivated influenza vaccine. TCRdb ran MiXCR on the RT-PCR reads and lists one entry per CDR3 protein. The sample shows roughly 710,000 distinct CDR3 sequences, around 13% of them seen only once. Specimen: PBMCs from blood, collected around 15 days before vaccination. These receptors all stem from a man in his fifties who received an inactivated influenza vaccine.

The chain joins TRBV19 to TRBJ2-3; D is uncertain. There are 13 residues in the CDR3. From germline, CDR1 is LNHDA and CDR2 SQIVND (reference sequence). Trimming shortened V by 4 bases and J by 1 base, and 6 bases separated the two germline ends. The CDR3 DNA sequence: TGTGCCAGTAGTACACAACGCACAGATACGCAGTATTTT. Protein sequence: CASSTQRTDTQYF.

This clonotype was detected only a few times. The CDR3 sequence: CASSPLAGGGNEQFF. CDR3 nucleotides: TGTGCCAGCTCCCCTCTAGCGGGAGGGGGTAATGAGCAGTTCTTC. The rearrangement joins TRBV6-2 or TRBV6-3 to TRBJ2-1, with 12 bases matching TRBD2. Germline-derived CDR1 and CDR2 are MNHEY and SVGEGT. The CDR3 is made up of 15 amino acids. V was clipped by 8 bases and J by 7 bases; unmatched bases: 9.

CDR3 DNA: TGCGCCAGCAGCTTCCAGGCCCGCGGTGAAGCTTTCTTT. The encoded protein is CASSFQARGEAFF. V is TRBV5-1 and J is TRBJ1-1; D remains ambiguous. This CDR3 contains 13 residues. The V end lost 2 bases, the J end lost 7 bases, and 12 bases lay between the germline ends. CDR1 and CDR2 (germline): SGHRS, YFSETQ.

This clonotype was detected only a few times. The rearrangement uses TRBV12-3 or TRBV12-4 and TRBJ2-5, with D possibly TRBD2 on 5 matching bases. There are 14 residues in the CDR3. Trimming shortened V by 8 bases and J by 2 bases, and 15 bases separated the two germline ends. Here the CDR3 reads CASSLSGGQETQYF. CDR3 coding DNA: TGTGCCAGCTCATTGAGCGGTGGACAAGAGACCCAGTACTTC.

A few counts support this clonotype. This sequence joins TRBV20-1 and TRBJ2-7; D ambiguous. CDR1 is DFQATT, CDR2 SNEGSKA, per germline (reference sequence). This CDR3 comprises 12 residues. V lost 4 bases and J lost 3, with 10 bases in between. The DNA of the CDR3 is TGCAGTGCTACAATTGACATCTACGAGCAGTACTTC. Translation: CSATIDIYEQYF.

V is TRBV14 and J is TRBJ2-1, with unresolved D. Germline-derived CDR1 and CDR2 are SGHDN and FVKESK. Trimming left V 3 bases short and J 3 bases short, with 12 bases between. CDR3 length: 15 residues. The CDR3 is CASSQLLVRYNEQFF. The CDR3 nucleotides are TGTGCCAGCAGCCAGTTGCTTGTACGCTACAATGAGCAGTTCTTC.

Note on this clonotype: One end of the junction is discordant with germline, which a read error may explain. CDR3 in DNA: TGTGCCAGCTTACCAGAGGGCAGGCCTGGGGCCAACGTCCTGACTTTC. It encodes CASLPEGRPGANVLTF. The rearrangement links TRBV18 to TRBJ2-6, with D possibly TRBD2 on 5 matching bases. CDR3 length: 16 residues. Germline CDR1 KGHSH, CDR2 LQKENI.

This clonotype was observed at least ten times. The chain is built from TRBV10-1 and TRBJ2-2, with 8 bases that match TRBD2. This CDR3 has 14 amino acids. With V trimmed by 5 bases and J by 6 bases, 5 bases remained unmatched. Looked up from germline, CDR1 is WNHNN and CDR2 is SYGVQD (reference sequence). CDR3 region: CASSSGSGAGELFF. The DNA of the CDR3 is TGCGCCAGCAGTTCCGGTAGCGGGGCCGGGGAGCTGTTTTTT.

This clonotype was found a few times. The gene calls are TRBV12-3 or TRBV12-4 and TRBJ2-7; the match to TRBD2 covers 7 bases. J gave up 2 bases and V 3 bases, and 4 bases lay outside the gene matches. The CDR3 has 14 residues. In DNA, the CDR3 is TGTGCCAGCAGTTTGAGCGGGGATCCCTACGAGCAGTACTTC. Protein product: CASSLSGDPYEQYF.

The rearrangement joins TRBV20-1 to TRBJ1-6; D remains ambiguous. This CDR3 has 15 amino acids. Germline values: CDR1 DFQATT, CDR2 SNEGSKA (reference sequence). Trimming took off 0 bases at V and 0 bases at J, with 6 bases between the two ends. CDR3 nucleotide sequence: TGCAGTGCTAGAGACAGTCTCTCCTATAATTCACCCCTCCACTTT. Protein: CSARDSLSYNSPLHF.

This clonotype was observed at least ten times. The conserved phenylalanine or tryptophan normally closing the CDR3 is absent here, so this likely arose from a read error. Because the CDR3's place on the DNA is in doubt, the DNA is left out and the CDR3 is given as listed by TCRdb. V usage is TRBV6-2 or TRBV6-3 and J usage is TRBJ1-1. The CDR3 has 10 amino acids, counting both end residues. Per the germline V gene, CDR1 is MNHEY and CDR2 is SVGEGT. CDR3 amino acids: CASSSGSRAI.

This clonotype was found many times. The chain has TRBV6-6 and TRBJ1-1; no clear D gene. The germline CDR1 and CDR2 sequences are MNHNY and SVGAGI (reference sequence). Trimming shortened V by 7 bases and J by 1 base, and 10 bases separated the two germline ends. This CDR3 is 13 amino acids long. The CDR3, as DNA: TGTGCCAGCACCAACGGGCCGAACACTGAAGCTTTCTTT. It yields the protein CASTNGPNTEAFF.

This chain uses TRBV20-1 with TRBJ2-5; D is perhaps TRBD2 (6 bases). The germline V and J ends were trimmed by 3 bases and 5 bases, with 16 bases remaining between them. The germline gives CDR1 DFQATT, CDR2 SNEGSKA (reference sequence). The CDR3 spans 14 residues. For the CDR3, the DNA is TGCAGTGCTAGGAGGGGACTCCTGAGGGAGACCCAGTACTTC. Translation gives CSARRGLLRETQYF.

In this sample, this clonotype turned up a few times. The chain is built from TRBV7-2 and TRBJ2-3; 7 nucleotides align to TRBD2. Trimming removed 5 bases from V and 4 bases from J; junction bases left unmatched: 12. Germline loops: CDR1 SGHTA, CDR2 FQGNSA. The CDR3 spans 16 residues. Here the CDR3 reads CASSPRTSRDSDTQYF. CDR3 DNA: TGTGCCAGCAGCCCCCGGACTAGTCGGGATTCAGATACGCAGTATTTT.